This T cell receptor (beta chain) comes out of a study of shared clonotypes between healthy human individuals. Naive CD8 cells comprised CD45RO-negative, CCR7-positively selected cells, excluding terminally differentiated effector memory CD45RA+ cells. The germline V gene encodes CDR1 SGHAT and CDR2 FQNNGV. This CDR3 has 15 amino acids. V lost 4 bases, J lost 7 bases, and 6 bases stayed unmatched. The repertoire was sequenced with immunoSEQ multiplex PCR; TCRdb's copy has only in-frame clones and lacks some. The sample comprises roughly 2,000,000 clones, about 95% of which are singletons, and under 1.5% rests with the top ten.

The TCR comes from a young man in good health. The genes are TRBV11-2 and TRBJ2-7; 14 bases line up with TRBD2. Sequencing input: naive CD8+ T cells sorted from blood. CDR3 in amino acids: CASSSTSGGAGEQYF. The CDR3 DNA follows: TGTGCCAGCAGCTCGACTAGCGGGGGGGCTGGGGAGCAGTACTTC. The full variable domain, rest sourced from reference TRBV11-2 and TRBJ2-7, is EAGVAQSPRYKIIEKRQSVAFWCNPISGHATLYWYQQILGQGPKLLIQFQNNGVVDDSQLPKDRFSAERLKGVDSTLKIQPAKLEDSAVYLCASSSTSGGAGEQYFGPGTRLTVT.